The 16 T cell receptor beta chains listed next were all sequenced from one sample in a study of neurological immune-mediated disorders. One entry per CDR3 protein, called by TCRdb with MiXCR from the 5' RACE reads. The table records 35,000 to 45,000 distinct CDR3 sequences, around 6.8% of them present only once. Sequenced: PBMCs. These receptors came from a middle-aged woman in good health.

This clonotype was seen many times. The chain carries TRBV9 and TRBJ1-1; no clear D gene. Germline values: CDR1 SGDLS, CDR2 YYNGEE. CDR3 length equals 13 residues. V lost 1 base and J lost 1, with 5 bases in between. The CDR3 region is CASSVNPNTEAFF. The CDR3 bases are TGTGCCAGCAGCGTAAACCCGAACACTGAAGCTTTCTTT.

This clonotype was counted at least ten times. This chain uses TRBV12-3 or TRBV12-4 with TRBJ2-1, with D perhaps matching TRBD1 (5 bases). The CDR3 extends over 13 amino acids. V gave up 2 bases and J gave up 7 bases, with 9 bases separating them. CDR3 DNA sequence: TGTGCCAGCAGTTTAAACAGGTGGAATGAGCAGTTCTTC. Translated: CASSLNRWNEQFF.

Relative to its sample, this clonotype is medium-sized. The chain has TRBV5-1 and TRBJ1-1; D ambiguous. This CDR3 spans 14 amino acids. Germline V lookup: CDR1 SGHRS, CDR2 YFSETQ. Trimming pared 0 bases from V and 3 bases from J, leaving 9 bases between. Written as DNA, the CDR3 is TGCGCCAGCAGCTTGGGACTCCAACACACTGAAGCTTTCTTT. It codes for CASSLGLQHTEAFF.

At least ten counts were recorded for this clonotype. The chain recombines TRBV9 with TRBJ2-1; 12 nucleotides line up with TRBD2. V gave up 4 bases and J gave up 6 bases; unmatched junction bases: 5. The CDR3 loop spans 15 amino acids. Germline V CDR1 and CDR2: SGDLS, YYNGEE. DNA of the CDR3: TGTGCCAGCAGCCCCCGACTAGCGGGAGCCAATGAGCAGTTCTTC. It encodes CASSPRLAGANEQFF.

CDR3 in DNA: TGTGCCAGCAGTTTATCGGGATTTGGGGGGGCCTACTATGAGCAGTACTTC. Residues: CASSLSGFGGAYYEQYF. The V and J genes are TRBV12-3 or TRBV12-4 and TRBJ2-1, with TRBD2 as a possible D gene (7 bases). Matching the DNA end better, TRBJ2-7 makes the J call doubtful. The CDR3 length is 17 residues.

In its sample, this clonotype was seen many times. The CDR3 spells CASSQGPAGGANTGELFF. DNA for the CDR3: TGCGCCAGCAGCCAAGGACCCGCGGGGGGTGCGAACACCGGGGAGCTGTTTTTT. The chain employs TRBV4-1 and TRBJ2-2; 8 bases fit TRBD2. The CDR3 length is 18 residues. With 1 base clipped from V and 0 bases from J, the junction kept 7 bases outside the gene matches. Germline V gene lookup returns CDR1 MGHRA and CDR2 YSYEKL.

This clonotype showed up many times. The V call is TRBV15, the J call TRBJ2-7; the D is unclear. The CDR3 sequence is 15 residues long. V was pared by 5 bases and J by 0 bases, with 14 bases between. CDR1 is LNHNV and CDR2 is YYDKDF in the germline V gene (reference sequence). The CDR3 DNA sequence: TGTGCCACCAGCGCTCTTAGAGGTCTCTCCTACGAGCAGTACTTC. Amino acid sequence: CATSALRGLSYEQYF. Complete variable domain (other parts from reference TRBV15 and TRBJ2-7): DAMVIQNPRYQVTQFGKPVTLSCSQTLNHNVMYWYQQKSSQAPKLLFHYYDKDFNNEADTPDNFQSRRPNTSFCFLDIRSPGLGDTAMYLCATSALRGLSYEQYFGPGTRLTVT.

This clonotype appeared many times. The chain has TRBV24-1 and TRBJ1-4, with no clear D. V gave up 2 bases and J gave up 6 bases, with 6 bases separating them. The CDR3 is 13 residues long. CDR1 and CDR2 (germline): KGHDR, SFDVKD. The CDR3, as DNA: TGTGCCACCAGTGATTGGACGGATGAAAAACTGTTTTTT. Translating gives CATSDWTDEKLFF.

There are many counts of this clonotype. The chain couples TRBV7-9 to TRBJ2-7, with 7 positions matching TRBD2. The CDR3 is 14 amino acids. Germline V gene data show CDR1 as SEHNR and CDR2 as FQNEAQ (reference sequence). Trimming removed 5 bases from V and 4 bases from J; junction bases left unmatched: 8. CDR3 nucleotide sequence: TGTGCCAGCAGCCGGGGGGAGAAATTTTACGAGCAGTACTTC. It specifies CASSRGEKFYEQYF.

The sample holds many counts of this clonotype. The chain recombines TRBV20-1 with TRBJ2-4; 10 nucleotides match TRBD2. CDR1 is DFQATT and CDR2 is SNEGSKA in the germline V gene (reference sequence). The CDR3 is made up of 15 amino acids. The trim removed 1 base at V and 6 bases at J, leaving 6 bases unmatched. As DNA, the CDR3 is TGCAGTGCTAGAGTCGCTAGCGGGAGTAGAAACATTCAGTACTTC. Its protein product is CSARVASGSRNIQYF.

This clonotype has a count of ten or more. The rearrangement joins TRBV20-1 to TRBJ1-1; 7 bases line up with TRBD1. The V segment lost 5 bases and the J segment 5 bases; nucleotides outside the gene matches: 8. The CDR3 sequence is 13 residues long. Germline CDR1 is DFQATT and CDR2 is SNEGSKA (reference sequence). CDR3 DNA: TGCAGTGCTGAGGGGGCAGGGCGGACTGAAGCTTTCTTT. Encoded protein: CSAEGAGRTEAFF.

This clonotype came up many times. This sequence joins TRBV10-1 and TRBJ1-1; no reliable D call. Trimming stripped 2 bases from V and 0 bases from J, with 4 bases between. This CDR3 has 13 residues. Germline V gene sequence: CDR1 WNHNN, CDR2 SYGVQD (reference sequence). The CDR3 loop is CASSEAVNTEAFF. The CDR3 DNA reads TGCGCCAGCAGTGAGGCGGTGAACACTGAAGCTTTCTTT.

This clonotype was counted at least ten times. The chain employs TRBV20-1 and TRBJ1-2; D unclear. CDR3 length: 14 amino acids. Trimming left V 3 bases short and J 1 base short, with 12 bases between. Germline lookup yields CDR1 DFQATT and CDR2 SNEGSKA (reference sequence). The CDR3 sequence is CSASLGGGNYGYTF. For the CDR3, the DNA is TGCAGTGCTAGTTTGGGTGGAGGTAACTATGGCTACACCTTC.

The sample holds many counts of this clonotype. The CDR3 loop reads CASRVARHEQFF. CDR3 DNA: TGTGCCAGCAGGGTGGCCCGACATGAGCAGTTCTTC. The V and J genes are TRBV12-3 or TRBV12-4 and TRBJ2-1; D remains ambiguous. The V end was cut by 6 bases, the J end by 8 bases, with 11 bases between. This CDR3 comprises 12 residues.

This clonotype was counted ten times or more. The chain links TRBV3-1 to TRBJ2-3; D is perhaps TRBD1 (6 bases). This CDR3 comprises 13 residues. The V gene's germline CDR1 is LGHDT and CDR2 YNNKEL (reference sequence). Trimming took 5 bases from V and 5 from J, leaving 11 bases between them. CDR3 nucleotide sequence: TGTGCCAGCAGCTATGGACAGAAAGATACGCAGTATTTT. This gives the protein CASSYGQKDTQYF.

This clonotype was observed at least ten times. The genes are TRBV18 and TRBJ2-3; the D gene could be TRBD1 or TRBD2 (5 bases each). V dropped 5 bases and J dropped 3 bases, with 15 bases sitting between them. Germline V gene data show CDR1 as KGHSH and CDR2 as LQKENI. The CDR3 contains 15 residues. Here the CDR3 reads CASSLTGTKTDTQYF. The CDR3 region has the DNA TGTGCCAGCTCATTAACCGGGACCAAGACAGATACGCAGTATTTT.